One T cell receptor (beta chain) is described in this entry. These data are taken from a study of cytomegalovirus exposure and HLA in healthy donors. Use of 60 Vbeta and 13 Jbeta primers characterized the PCR. Repertoires were generated with immunoSEQ multiplex PCR, while TCRdb's copy carries only in-frame clones and drops some. This sample has 95,000 to 150,000 clones, with around 79% found just once. V gave up 5 bases and J gave up 0 bases, with 8 bases separating them. The CDR3 length is 14 residues. Germline V gives CDR1 MNHEY, CDR2 SVGAGI. This receptor was taken from a woman in her thirties or forties in good health and CMV-seronegative. This chain joins TRBV6-5 and TRBJ1-3; D is uncertain. Sequences were obtained from PBMCs. This CDR3 is CASSREHSGNTIYF. CDR3 in DNA: TGTGCCAGCAGTAGGGAGCACTCTGGAAACACCATATATTTT.